This T cell receptor (beta chain) was documented in a study of identical twins. Study-wide points: Conclusions were drawn cross-sectionally by statistical analysis, without following the same donors.

This clonotype was detected many times. What it binds is not known. This CDR3 contains 13 residues. V was pared by 1 base and J by 4 bases, with 7 bases between. Germline CDR1 reads SGHDT; CDR2 reads YYEEEE. TCRdb itself ran the 5' RACE reads through MiXCR, one entry per CDR3 protein. The sample contains 250,000 or so distinct CDR3 sequences, approximately 7% of which appear only once. This same sample was also part of a study on yellow fever vaccine responses in identical twins. That work contributes: Twins' vaccine T cell response reportedly gave the appearance of partial convergence and partial personalization.

The material sequenced was memory (CD45RO+) T cells sorted from blood. The chain combines TRBV5-6 with TRBJ2-3; D not resolved. The TCR was taken from a woman aged 18-29 years in good health. The DNA of the CDR3 is TGTGCCAGCAGCTTGATCCCAGCAGATACGCAGTATTTT. This encodes CASSLIPADTQYF.